The 27 T cell receptor beta chains given below trace back to one sample, sequenced in a study of cytomegalovirus exposure and HLA in healthy donors. Generated by immunoSEQ multiplex PCR, the TCRdb table keeps only in-frame clones and is missing some. Among roughly 100,000 clones, 85% to 90% were seen once, and the ten largest hold under 4.5%. The sample was PBMCs. The receptors come from a woman younger than 35 in good health and CMV-seropositive.

This clone was recorded a few times. This chain joins TRBV19 and TRBJ1-6; D may be TRBD1 (5 bases). Trimming removed 4 bases from V and 9 bases from J, with 13 bases in between. The CDR3 length is 14 residues. Germline loops: CDR1 LNHDA, CDR2 SQIVND (reference sequence). The CDR3 spells CASSSRARGSPLHF. CDR3 coding DNA: TGTGCCAGTAGTAGCAGGGCGCGGGGTTCACCCCTCCACTTT.

This clone showed up just a few times. The V and J genes are TRBV27 and TRBJ1-2; 10 positions match TRBD1. In germline, CDR1 is MNHEY, CDR2 SMNVEV (reference sequence). The V segment lost 5 bases and the J segment 8 bases; nucleotides outside the gene matches: 5. This CDR3 spans 13 amino acids. The DNA of the CDR3 is TGTGCCAGCAGTCTGGGGACAGGGGAGGGCTACACCTTC. Translating it yields CASSLGTGEGYTF.

The chain has TRBV9 and TRBJ1-4; no clear D. The V gene lost 4 bases and the J gene lost 5 bases, with 15 bases spanning the gap. CDR3 length: 15 amino acids. CDR1 is SGDLS and CDR2 is YYNGEE in the germline V gene. This CDR3 is CASSPASGWNEKLFF. In DNA form, the CDR3 reads TGTGCCAGCAGCCCGGCATCCGGGTGGAATGAAAAACTGTTTTTT.

This clone was detected only a few times. The V call is TRBV7-3, the J call TRBJ2-7, with 7 bases fitting TRBD2. The CDR3 consists of 15 residues. With V trimmed by 1 base and J by 2 bases, 5 bases remained unmatched. Germline CDR1 is SGHTA and CDR2 is FQGTGA. The CDR3 sequence is CASSLSPGGPYEQYF. CDR3 nucleotides: TGTGCCAGCAGCTTAAGCCCGGGAGGCCCCTACGAGCAGTACTTC. The variable domain in full, with the rest retrieved from reference TRBV7-3 and TRBJ2-7, is GAGVSQTPSNKVTEKGKYVELRCDPISGHTALYWYRQSLGQGPEFLIYFQGTGAADDSGLPNDRFFAVRPEGSVSTLKIQRTERGDSAVYLCASSLSPGGPYEQYFGPGTRLTVT.

The gene calls are TRBV19 and TRBJ1-1; 9 positions agree with TRBD1. The CDR3 covers 15 residues. Per germline, CDR1 LNHDA and CDR2 SQIVND (reference sequence). Losses at the gene ends were 5 bases for V and 0 bases for J; bases not matched to a gene: 4. Here the CDR3 DNA reads TGTGCCAGTAGTTCGAGACAGGGGGTGAACACTGAAGCTTTCTTT. Residues: CASSSRQGVNTEAFF.

A single count supports this clone. The rearrangement joins TRBV9 to TRBJ1-4; 8 positions agree with TRBD1. V was pared by 3 bases and J by 5 bases, with 3 bases of the junction left unmatched. CDR1 and CDR2 (germline): SGDLS, YYNGEE. The CDR3 length is 14 residues. For the CDR3, the DNA is TGTGCCAGCAGCGGACGACAGGGGAATGAAAAACTGTTTTTT. Protein: CASSGRQGNEKLFF. The full variable domain, completed using reference TRBV9 and TRBJ1-4, is DSGVTQTPKHLITATGQRVTLRCSPRSGDLSVYWYQQSLDQGLQFLIQYYNGEERAKGNILERFSAQQFPDLHSELNLSSLELGDSALYFCASSGRQGNEKLFFGSGTQLSVL.

The V gene is TRBV7-9, the J gene TRBJ1-2; possibly TRBD1 for D (5 bases). Trimming left V 2 bases short and J 6 bases short, with 16 bases between. The germline gives CDR1 SEHNR, CDR2 FQNEAQ (reference sequence). The length of the CDR3 is 15 residues. The CDR3 nucleotides read TGTGCCAGCAGCTTAAGGCGTCTCCCAGGGAATGGCTACACCTTC. This sequence encodes CASSLRRLPGNGYTF.

The gene calls are TRBV11-1 and TRBJ2-5; possible D gene TRBD2, 6 bases. V lost 5 bases and J 3 bases, leaving 16 bases between the germline ends. Germline V lookup: CDR1 SGHAT, CDR2 FQDESV (reference sequence). The CDR3 spans 15 residues. The CDR3 DNA reads as TGTGCCAGCAGCCCGGTTGGAGGGGTCGAAGAGACCCAGTACTTC. Its protein is CASSPVGGVEETQYF.

This chain links TRBV29-1 with TRBJ2-1; 7 nucleotides align to TRBD2. With V trimmed by 4 bases and J by 10 bases, 10 bases remained unmatched. This CDR3 spans 13 amino acids. Germline lookup yields CDR1 SQVTM and CDR2 ANQGSEA. The CDR3: CSVAPSSGGEQFF. The DNA for the CDR3 is TGCAGCGTTGCCCCATCGTCGGGAGGAGAGCAGTTCTTC.

The chain uses TRBV13 and TRBJ2-1; 8 nucleotides agree with TRBD1. V dropped 4 bases and J dropped 2; count of bases not matched to a gene: 7. The CDR3 has 16 residues. Germline V gives CDR1 PRHDT, CDR2 FYEKMQ (reference sequence). Here the CDR3 DNA reads TGTGCCAGCAGCTCCCGTGGACAGGGAACCTACAATGAGCAGTTCTTC. Its translation: CASSSRGQGTYNEQFF. The full variable domain, in which reference TRBV13 and TRBJ2-1 provide the parts outside the CDR3, is AAGVIQSPRHLIKEKRETATLKCYPIPRHDTVYWYQQGPGQDPQFLISFYEKMQSDKGSIPDRFSAQQFSDYHSELNMSSLELGDSALYFCASSSRGQGTYNEQFFGPGTRLTVL.

The rearrangement links TRBV6-6 to TRBJ1-2; D unclear. The CDR3 spans 15 residues. Germline CDR1 MNHNY, CDR2 SVGAGI (reference sequence). The V gene lost 0 bases and the J gene lost 0 bases, with 8 bases spanning the gap. In nucleotides, the CDR3 is TGTGCCAGCAGTTACTCACCCGGGACTAACTATGGCTACACCTTC. This translates into CASSYSPGTNYGYTF.

The chain has TRBV19 and TRBJ2-1, with a tentative D call TRBD2 (6 bases). Germline CDR1 and CDR2: LNHDA and SQIVND (reference sequence). V dropped 0 bases and J dropped 5 bases, with 17 bases sitting between them. The CDR3 is made up of 17 amino acids. The CDR3: CASSIDRLAGLNNEQFF. CDR3 coding DNA: TGTGCCAGTAGTATAGATCGGCTGGCGGGACTTAACAATGAGCAGTTCTTC.

This rearrangement joins TRBV27 to TRBJ2-5; TRBD2 matches 9 bases. CDR1 is MNHEY, CDR2 SMNVEV, per germline (reference sequence). This CDR3 is 15 amino acids long. V trimming: 3 bases; J trimming: 4 bases; junction bases outside the gene matches: 6. CDR3 DNA: TGTGCCAGCAGTTTGAGCGGGGGGCCGGGAGAGACCCAGTACTTC. It translates to CASSLSGGPGETQYF.

The V call is TRBV20-1, the J call TRBJ2-3, with a tentative D call TRBD2 (5 bases). The CDR3 covers 11 residues. V was pared by 6 bases and J by 5 bases, with 9 bases between. CDR1 is DFQATT, CDR2 SNEGSKA, per germline (reference sequence). The CDR3 loop reads CSAQEEDTQYF. CDR3 DNA sequence: TGCAGTGCCCAGGAGGAAGATACGCAGTATTTT.

The chain employs TRBV6-5 and TRBJ1-1; 7 bases agree with TRBD1. After removal of 5 bases from V and 0 bases from J, the junction contained 6 bases not matched to a gene. Germline V CDR1 and CDR2: MNHEY, SVGAGI. This CDR3 is built from 15 residues. For the CDR3, the DNA is TGTGCCAGCAGTCAAACAGGGGACCTGAACACTGAAGCTTTCTTT. As protein: CASSQTGDLNTEAFF.

This clone showed up just a few times. Other DNA sequences from this sample encode an identical CDR3 as well. The chain combines TRBV19 with TRBJ1-1, with D possibly matching TRBD1 (6 bases). Trimming removed 3 bases at V and 1 base at J, with 9 bases between. From germline, CDR1 is LNHDA and CDR2 SQIVND (reference sequence). The CDR3 totals 14 residues. The CDR3: CASSMGQQNTEAFF. Here the CDR3 DNA reads TGTGCCAGTAGTATGGGACAACAGAACACTGAAGCTTTCTTT.

This chain joins TRBV6-4 and TRBJ1-6, with D perhaps matching TRBD1 (5 bases). V gave up 5 bases and J gave up 5 bases, with 10 bases separating them. This CDR3 contains 14 residues. Germline CDR1 is MRHNA and CDR2 is SNTAGT. In DNA form, the CDR3 reads TGTGCCAGCAGTCCAGGGAAGAATAATTCACCCCTCCACTTT. Translated, it gives CASSPGKNNSPLHF.

On this clone: A read error is likely, as this CDR3 ends without the conserved phenylalanine or tryptophan. V is TRBV2 and J is TRBJ1-1, with a tentative D call TRBD1 (6 bases). V was cut by 8 bases and J by 8 bases, with 12 bases left in between. The CDR3 totals 11 residues. Per the germline V gene, CDR1 is SNHLY and CDR2 is FYNNEI. Here the CDR3 reads CASGGNLEAFL. The CDR3 bases are TGTGCCAGCGGGGGCAACTTGGAAGCTTTCCTT.

The chain couples TRBV6-6 to TRBJ2-1; 14 bases line up with TRBD2. Germline V gives CDR1 MNHNY, CDR2 SVGAGI (reference sequence). V lost 5 bases, J lost 6 bases, and 3 bases stayed unmatched. CDR3 size: 15 residues. The CDR3 nucleotides read TGTGCCAGCAGTCCCGGGACTAGCGGGAGCAATGAGCAGTTCTTC. It yields the protein CASSPGTSGSNEQFF.

The J gene is TRBJ2-5, the V gene TRBV28; 9 bases fit TRBD1. Germline V CDR1 and CDR2: MDHEN, SYDVKM. J lost 6 bases, V lost 4 bases, and 3 bases had no gene match. CDR3 length equals 13 residues. The DNA of the CDR3 is TGTGCCAGCAGTTCGGGACAGGGTCAGACCCAGTACTTC. Its translation is CASSSGQGQTQYF.

Only one count was recorded for this clone. V gene TRBV28 combines with J gene TRBJ2-3; 11 nucleotides agree with TRBD2. V lost 7 bases, J lost 8 bases, and 11 bases stayed unmatched. The CDR3 runs to 15 residues. CDR1 is MDHEN and CDR2 is SYDVKM in the germline V gene. CDR3 amino acids: CASTKTSGRGSTQYF. The DNA for the CDR3 is TGTGCCAGCACGAAAACTAGCGGGAGAGGTAGTACGCAGTATTTT.

The chain is built from TRBV5-1 and TRBJ2-7; no definite D call. This CDR3 is built from 14 residues. The germline V gene has CDR1 SGHRS and CDR2 YFSETQ. Trimming pared 0 bases from V and 1 base from J, leaving 8 bases between. CDR3 nucleotide sequence: TGCGCCAGCAGCTTGGATTACGGGTCCTACGAGCAGTACTTC. Its protein is CASSLDYGSYEQYF.

This rearrangement joins TRBV4-1 to TRBJ2-2; 9 bases are a match to TRBD2. V dropped 3 bases and J dropped 3; count of bases not matched to a gene: 20. CDR3 length: 21 amino acids. Germline V lookup: CDR1 MGHRA, CDR2 YSYEKL. CDR3: CASSQPPLPKLAGVDTGELFF. The DNA of the CDR3 is TGCGCCAGCAGCCAGCCGCCTTTACCCAAATTAGCGGGGGTAGACACCGGGGAGCTGTTTTTT.

The chain joins TRBV6-6 to TRBJ2-1; 8 nucleotides line up with TRBD2. V lost 7 bases and J lost 7; bases outside the gene matches: 6. This CDR3 comprises 13 residues. CDR1 is MNHNY, CDR2 SVGAGI, per germline (reference sequence). As DNA, the CDR3 is TGTGCCAGCACGGGCGGGAGGAAAAATGAGCAGTTCTTC. Its translation: CASTGGRKNEQFF.

The V and J genes are TRBV29-1 and TRBJ1-1, with TRBD1 as a possible D gene (6 bases). The length of the CDR3 is 11 residues. From germline, CDR1 is SQVTM and CDR2 ANQGSEA. V was shortened by 3 bases and J by 5 bases, with 7 bases between the two germline ends. Written as DNA, the CDR3 is TGCAGCGTTGAGGACAGAACTGAAGCTTTCTTT. This encodes CSVEDRTEAFF.

The chain uses TRBV27 and TRBJ2-7, with D perhaps TRBD1 (6 bases). CDR1 MNHEY and CDR2 SMNVEV come from the germline V gene (reference sequence). V dropped 6 bases and J dropped 3 bases, with 12 bases sitting between them. This CDR3 has 13 amino acids. The CDR3 loop reads CASRPQGDYEQYF. CDR3 in DNA: TGTGCCAGCAGACCACAGGGAGACTACGAGCAGTACTTC.

The rearrangement uses TRBV7-9 and TRBJ1-1, with TRBD1 identical over 7 bases. CDR1 and CDR2 (germline): SEHNR, FQNEAQ (reference sequence). Losses at the gene ends were 5 bases for V and 5 bases for J; bases not matched to a gene: 8. This CDR3 has 14 amino acids. CDR3 amino acids: CASSHRQGRTEAFF. The CDR3 DNA reads TGTGCCAGCAGCCATCGACAGGGAAGGACTGAAGCTTTCTTT.